The rows below give T cell receptor beta chains drawn from one sample of a study of control samples from healthy donors and cancer patients. Profiling relied on immunoSEQ multiplex PCR, and the TCRdb table lists in-frame clones only, not all of them. The sample carries around 110,000 clones, more than 75% recorded once. Material for sequencing was blood. These receptors were obtained from an older woman in good health. The CDR3 runs from the conserved cysteine through the conserved F or W. Each record gives: J gene, V gene, CDR3 protein.

>TRBJ2-7|TRBV18
CASSPNPGTDYEQYF
>TRBJ2-1|TRBV20-1
CSASLAGEGPYNEQFF
>TRBJ2-5|TRBV7-9
CASSLVREETQYF
>TRBJ1-1|TRBV7-2
CASSPGDGRNTEAFF
>TRBJ2-1|TRBV6-4
CASSGGTTRWNEQFF
>TRBJ1-6|TRBV11-2
CASSLDWSASPLHF
>TRBJ2-7|TRBV11-1
CASSPRTGAYEQYF
>TRBJ2-2|TRBV2
CASSERGQDHTGELFF
>TRBJ1-5|TRBV5-1
CASSLDQGGNQPQHF
>TRBJ2-7|TRBV3-1/TRBV3-2
CASSQEGTYEQYF
>TRBJ1-3|TRBV5-1
CASSPEAGNTIYF
>TRBJ2-7|TRBV7-2
CASSLDAGEQYF